Reported below is one T cell receptor (beta chain). Its antigen is unidentified. There are 14 residues in the CDR3. Trimming removed 6 bases at V and 6 bases at J, with 18 bases between. Per the germline V gene, CDR1 is MDHEN and CDR2 is SYDVKM. These data originate in a study of T cells after yellow fever vaccination. Regarding the study as a whole: A faster peak, day 5 versus 15, was reached by the weaker secondary response. Repertoires sorted by FACS could include abundant clonotypes that are contaminants from the bulk population.

Using its own MiXCR run on the 5' RACE reads, TCRdb lists one record per CDR3 protein. The sample includes 300,000 to 400,000 distinct CDR3 sequences, around a tenth of them seen just once. This receptor was obtained from a man younger than 30 who received the YFV17D yellow fever vaccine. The chain is built from TRBV28 and TRBJ2-7; the D gene is possibly TRBD2 (6 bases). Sample: CD4+ T cells sorted from PBMCs, taken 45 days after the yellow fever booster vaccination. CDR3 in amino acids: CASSMGGPQSEQYF. The CDR3, as DNA: TGTGCCAGCAGCATGGGGGGTCCCCAAAGCGAGCAGTACTTC.